This T cell receptor (beta chain) was captured by sequencing in a study of Ad26.COV2.S vaccination and SARS-CoV-2 variants. Whole-study results and caveats: Post-vaccination spike-specific CD8+ and CD4+ T cell responses reportedly had substantial breadth. Breadth measured for non-spike TCRs was similar across vaccine and placebo recipients.

Assay: immunoSEQ multiplex PCR; the TCRdb copy retains only in-frame clones and omits some. The sample shows some 420,000 clones, 85% to 90% of them seen only once. This clone was detected many times. The antigen is unknown. Treatment noted: some 20 received Ad26.COV2.S at low or high dose, single or two shots; roughly five received placebo; per-sample allocation not given. All samples were drawn on day 63, counting from the first vaccine or placebo injection. The V end lost 7 bases, the J end lost 7 bases, and 13 bases lay between the germline ends. From germline, CDR1 is MDHEN and CDR2 SYDVKM. The CDR3 totals 13 residues.

The chain carries TRBV28 and TRBJ2-2; no clear D gene. The TCR sequence derives from a person aged 18-65 years who received the Ad26.COV2.S COVID-19 vaccine or a placebo. This sample comprised peripheral blood, obtained in a trial of Ad26.COV2.S vaccine versus placebo. CDR3 nucleotide sequence: TGTGCCAGCACCCCAGGCTGGGGCGGGGAGCTGTTTTTT. As protein: CASTPGWGGELFF.